These 22 T cell receptor beta chains were sequenced from one sample in a study of blood T cell repertoires in COVID-19. Profiled with immunoSEQ multiplex PCR; TCRdb holds only in-frame clones, not every one. The profile shows approximately 200,000 clones, just over 85% of them singletons. Sequencing input: peripheral blood. These receptors all stem from a man younger than 30 with active or convalescent COVID-19.

V is TRBV27 and J is TRBJ1-5; 8 nucleotides line up with TRBD1. Per the germline V gene, CDR1 is MNHEY and CDR2 is SMNVEV (reference sequence). The CDR3 covers 18 residues. The junction had 18 bases not matched to a gene; V was cut back by 7 bases and J by 4 bases. CDR3 bases: TGTGCCAGCACCCCCTCGCCGCCAGGGGGCCTGGTTAATCAGCCCCAGCATTTT. It translates to CASTPSPPGGLVNQPQHF.

The V gene is TRBV12-3 or TRBV12-4, the J gene TRBJ2-1; D is undetermined. Deletions cut 6 bases from V and 9 bases from J, with 9 bases between. The CDR3 runs to 11 residues. The DNA of the CDR3 is TGTGCCAGCAGCCGGAGTTTTGAGCAGTTCTTC. This encodes CASSRSFEQFF.

The rearrangement joins TRBV3-1 (or the pseudogene TRBV3-2) to TRBJ2-3; 9 positions agree with TRBD2. CDR1 is LGHDT and CDR2 is YNNKEL in the germline V gene (reference sequence). The trim removed 1 base at V and 3 bases at J, leaving 11 bases unmatched. The CDR3 is 18 residues long. The CDR3 reads CASSQVMREGGLTDTQYF. The CDR3 region has the DNA TGTGCCAGCAGCCAAGTAATGCGGGAGGGGGGCCTGACAGATACGCAGTATTTT.

The chain links TRBV19 to TRBJ2-1; D remains ambiguous. Trimming pared 9 bases from V and 0 bases from J, leaving 12 bases between. The CDR3 sequence is 14 residues long. Germline lookup yields CDR1 LNHDA and CDR2 SQIVND (reference sequence). CDR3 residues: CASAEISSYNEQFF. The CDR3 DNA is TGTGCCAGCGCGGAAATTAGCTCCTACAATGAGCAGTTCTTC.

The CDR3 loop reads CASSLSPSLGTQYF. The CDR3 DNA is TGTGCCAGCAGCTTATCTCCTAGCCTTGGTACGCAGTATTTT. The rearrangement joins TRBV7-3 to TRBJ2-3, with D tentatively TRBD2 (5 bases). CDR1 is SGHTA and CDR2 is FQGTGA in the germline V gene. The CDR3 runs 14 residues. Trimming shortened V by 2 bases and J by 8 bases, and 14 bases separated the two germline ends.

V is TRBV7-2 and J is TRBJ1-4; possible D gene TRBD1, 5 bases. V gave up 7 bases and J gave up 8 bases, with 14 bases separating them. The CDR3 has 13 residues. Germline V gene lookup returns CDR1 SGHTA and CDR2 FQGNSA. In nucleotides, the CDR3 is TGTGCCAGCAATCGGGGGTTAGGGGAAAAACTGTTTTTT. It translates to CASNRGLGEKLFF.

DNA of the CDR3: TGTGCCAGCAGAAACAGGGAGAGGAATTCACCCCTCCACTTT. It is translated as CASRNRERNSPLHF. The gene calls are TRBV6-5 and TRBJ1-6, with D tentatively TRBD1 (6 bases). Germline CDR1 is MNHEY and CDR2 is SVGAGI. The germline V and J ends were trimmed by 6 bases and 7 bases, with 13 bases remaining between them. The CDR3 consists of 14 residues.

This clone was found a few times. This rearrangement joins TRBV5-1 to TRBJ1-6; 10 bases align to TRBD1. Germline trimming cut 4 bases from V and 5 bases from J; bases unmatched to any gene: 6. The CDR3 sequence is 16 residues long. In germline, CDR1 is SGHRS, CDR2 YFSETQ. CDR3 sequence (DNA): TGCGCCAGCAGCCTTCGACAGGGGGCGAATAATTCACCCCTCCACTTT. Protein sequence: CASSLRQGANNSPLHF.

The V and J genes are TRBV18 and TRBJ2-7, with D possibly being TRBD2 (6 bases). V was cut by 3 bases and J by 5 bases, with 17 bases left in between. CDR3 length equals 15 residues. From germline, CDR1 is KGHSH and CDR2 LQKENI. CDR3 in amino acids: CASSPRRGGVDEQYF. The CDR3 nucleotides read TGTGCCAGCTCACCGCGACGGGGCGGGGTCGACGAGCAGTACTTC.

The gene calls are TRBV7-2 and TRBJ1-5, with 9 bases aligning to TRBD1. Looked up from germline, CDR1 is SGHTA and CDR2 is FQGNSA. The CDR3 is 15 amino acids. Trimming cost V 2 bases and J 2 bases; bases outside gene matches: 1. The CDR3 DNA follows: TGTGCCAGCAGCTTAAGGACAGGGGGCAATCAGCCCCAGCATTTT. This sequence encodes CASSLRTGGNQPQHF. The entire variable domain, with the rest obtained from reference TRBV7-2 and TRBJ1-5, is as follows: GAGVSQSPSNKVTEKGKDVELRCDPISGHTALYWYRQSLGQGLEFLIYFQGNSAPDKSGLPSDRFSAERTGGSVSTLTIQRTQQEDSAVYLCASSLRTGGNQPQHFGDGTRLSIL.

CDR3: CASSPNLSGSRRDTQYF. Written as DNA, the CDR3 is TGTGCCAGCAGCCCGAACCTTAGCGGGTCAAGGAGGGATACGCAGTATTTT. The genes are TRBV7-6 and TRBJ2-3; the match to TRBD2 covers 7 bases. The V segment lost 5 bases and the J segment 6 bases; nucleotides outside the gene matches: 17. CDR3 length: 17 amino acids. Germline CDR1 SGHVS, CDR2 FNYEAQ.

In nucleotides, the CDR3 is TGTGCCACCAGTGACGACCGGGACACCGGGGAGCTGTTTTTT. It translates to CATSDDRDTGELFF. J is TRBJ2-2 and V is TRBV24-1; D not resolved. The CDR3 loop spans 14 amino acids. Trimming took 4 bases from V and 3 from J, leaving 8 bases between them. Germline-derived CDR1 and CDR2 are KGHDR and SFDVKD.

The gene calls are TRBV6-1 and TRBJ1-2, with 7 bases aligning to TRBD1. J was trimmed by 8 bases and V by 4 bases; bases with no gene match: 16. Germline values: CDR1 MNHNS, CDR2 SASEGT. The CDR3 has 16 residues. CDR3 sequence reads: CASSGLRGQSALGYTF. The CDR3, as DNA: TGTGCCAGCAGTGGTCTCAGGGGACAGTCTGCATTAGGCTACACCTTC.

The chain is built from TRBV19 and TRBJ1-4, with TRBD1 matching over 9 bases. V was clipped by 5 bases and J by 0 bases; unmatched bases: 16. The CDR3 totals 20 residues. Germline CDR1 reads LNHDA; CDR2 reads SQIVND (reference sequence). CDR3 residues: CASSSSTGGIFEPTNEKLFF. In DNA, the CDR3 is TGTGCCAGTAGTTCTTCGACAGGGGGTATATTTGAGCCAACTAATGAAAAACTGTTTTTT.

The rearrangement links TRBV19 to TRBJ2-4; TRBD2 matches at 8 bases. Trimming at V came to 7 bases and at J to 0 bases, leaving 5 bases not matched to a gene. The CDR3 extends over 15 amino acids. Germline assignment: CDR1 LNHDA and CDR2 SQIVND (reference sequence). The CDR3 region is CASTIAGLAKNIQYF. The DNA of the CDR3 is TGTGCCAGTACCATAGCGGGACTAGCCAAAAACATTCAGTACTTC.

The chain links TRBV2 to TRBJ1-3; TRBD1 might be the D (6 bases). The germline gives CDR1 SNHLY, CDR2 FYNNEI. V lost 5 bases and J lost 2, with 10 bases in between. CDR3 length: 14 residues. The CDR3 nucleotides read TGTGCCAGCAGTACAGGGAATCCTGGAAACACCATATATTTT. Translation gives CASSTGNPGNTIYF.

This chain connects TRBV30 to TRBJ1-1; 8 bases match TRBD1. With 5 bases clipped from V and 4 bases from J, the junction kept 3 bases outside the gene matches. CDR1 is GTSNPN and CDR2 is SVGIG in the germline V gene (reference sequence). The CDR3 contains 12 residues. Here the CDR3 reads CAWQQGGTEAFF. The CDR3 bases are TGTGCCTGGCAACAGGGGGGCACTGAAGCTTTCTTT.

V usage is TRBV6-2 or TRBV6-3 and J usage is TRBJ1-5; D remains ambiguous. Germline V gives CDR1 MNHEY, CDR2 SVGEGT. The V end was cut by 5 bases, the J end by 1 base, with 9 bases between. CDR3 length: 14 residues. Here the CDR3 reads CASSSGLSNQPQHF. CDR3 bases: TGTGCCAGCAGTAGTGGACTGAGCAATCAGCCCCAGCATTTT.

The chain joins TRBV30 to TRBJ1-5; TRBD1 matches 8 bases. CDR1 is GTSNPN and CDR2 is SVGIG in the germline V gene (reference sequence). Trimming at V came to 2 bases and at J to 7 bases, leaving 4 bases not matched to a gene. The CDR3 is made up of 13 amino acids. The CDR3 loop reads CAWSTQGGQPQHF. CDR3 sequence (DNA): TGTGCCTGGAGTACACAGGGGGGGCAGCCCCAGCATTTT.

This clone occurred once. The CDR3 here is CASSLDLAGGPGNEQFF. The CDR3 DNA reads as TGTGCCAGCAGCTTAGATCTAGCGGGAGGGCCTGGCAATGAGCAGTTCTTC. This chain uses TRBV11-2 with TRBJ2-1, with TRBD2 identical over 12 bases. Per germline, CDR1 SGHAT and CDR2 FQNNGV. The CDR3 runs to 17 residues. J lost 6 bases, V lost 0 bases, and 6 bases had no gene match.

The V call is TRBV20-1, the J call TRBJ2-1; perhaps TRBD1 as D (6 bases). V lost 3 bases, J lost 7 bases, and 10 bases lay in between. This CDR3 region has 12 residues. From germline, CDR1 is DFQATT and CDR2 SNEGSKA (reference sequence). The DNA of the CDR3 is TGCAGTGCTAGTCTAGGGGGAAATGAGCAGTTCTTC. Translation: CSASLGGNEQFF.

V gene TRBV11-3 combines with J gene TRBJ2-2; D perhaps matches TRBD1 (6 bases). This CDR3 spans 16 amino acids. Trimming removed 5 bases at V and 7 bases at J, with 20 bases between. Germline V gives CDR1 SGHNT, CDR2 YENEEA. The CDR3 region has the DNA TGTGCCAGCAGCCAGACGCCAGGGGAAAGTGGCGGGGAGCTGTTTTTT. Translation: CASSQTPGESGGELFF.